The clone carrying this T cell receptor beta chain has just one count. What it recognizes is unknown. This may stem from a read error, because a much larger clone lies one nucleotide away. UMIs and a universal primer site were added when TCR cDNA was made by 5'RACE template switching. TCRdb passed the 5' RACE reads through MiXCR, listing each CDR3 protein once. The sample lists roughly 150,000 distinct CDR3 sequences, 6.6% occurring once. The CDR3 sequence is 13 residues long. V gave up 0 bases and J gave up 5 bases, with 8 bases separating them. Per the germline V gene, CDR1 is SGHRS and CDR2 is YFSETQ. The sample is drawn from a study of T cells after yellow fever vaccination. Across the whole study: The SMART-Seq v4 Ultra Low Input method served to prepare the low-cell-number fractions.

General observations from the study: Boosting was followed by the reappearance of most primary-vaccination clones (under 97% CD4, 85% to 90% CD8). Clonotype sharing between CD4 and CD8 compartments was small.

The source material was CD4+ T cells sorted from PBMCs, sampled 10 days after the yellow fever booster vaccination. The sequence was obtained from a man aged 30-40 years who received the YFV17D yellow fever vaccine. The chain links TRBV5-1 to TRBJ2-5, with no clear D. Here the CDR3 reads CASSLETHETQYF. In DNA form, the CDR3 reads TGCGCCAGCAGCTTGGAGACTCACGAGACCCAGTACTTC.